Each of the 15 T cell receptor beta chains below was sequenced from the same sample in a study of glioma-infiltrating T cells. Amplification of TCR alpha and beta CDR3 regions from RNA used iRepertoire nested multiplex PCR. TCRdb reanalysed the multiplex PCR reads using MiXCR and keeps one entry per CDR3 protein. The table lists roughly 130,000 distinct CDR3 sequences, about 25% of them singletons. Sequences were obtained from glioma tissue, nonneoplastic brain tissue, or PBMCs (not recorded which). These receptors came from a human donor with low-grade glioma or glioblastoma, undergoing nonglioma brain surgery, or in good health (not recorded which).

The V call is TRBV27, the J call TRBJ1-2; D remains ambiguous. The V end lost 0 bases, the J end lost 0 bases, and 14 bases lay between the germline ends. CDR3 length: 17 residues. Germline CDR1 and CDR2: MNHEY and SMNVEV (reference sequence). The CDR3 reads CASSLSGFYRSNYGYTF. The CDR3 DNA reads TGTGCCAGCAGTTTATCGGGGTTTTACCGTTCTAACTATGGCTACACCTTC.

A remark on this clonotype: One base away lies a much larger clone, so this may be a sequencing read error. This rearrangement joins TRBV7-3 to TRBJ2-3, with D maybe TRBD2 (5 bases). Looked up from germline, CDR1 is SGHTA and CDR2 is FQGTGA. Trimming took off 5 bases at V and 4 bases at J, with 16 bases between the two ends. The CDR3 has 15 residues. CDR3 sequence: CASSEIFGVADTQYF. The CDR3 bases are TGTGCCAGCAGCGAGATATTCGGGGTGGCAGATACGCAGTATTTT. Full variable domain (missing parts from reference TRBV7-3 and TRBJ2-3): GAGVSQTPSNKVTEKGKYVELRCDPISGHTALYWYRQSLGQGPEFLIYFQGTGAADDSGLPNDRFFAVRPEGSVSTLKIQRTERGDSAVYLCASSEIFGVADTQYFGPGTRLTVL.

This clonotype was counted ten times or more. The chain links TRBV28 to TRBJ2-5; 9 bases map to TRBD2. V trimming: 6 bases; J trimming: 3 bases; junction bases outside the gene matches: 5. Per the germline V gene, CDR1 is MDHEN and CDR2 is SYDVKM. The CDR3 has 14 residues. The DNA for the CDR3 is TGTGCCAGCAGACCCCCTAGCGGGGAAGAGACCCAGTACTTC. This sequence encodes CASRPPSGEETQYF.

This clonotype came up a few times. The V and J genes are TRBV4-1 and TRBJ1-1; 7 bases match TRBD1. Germline V CDR1 and CDR2: MGHRA, YSYEKL. This CDR3 region has 17 residues. V lost 0 bases, J lost 5 bases, and 12 bases stayed unmatched. Here the CDR3 DNA reads TGCGCCAGCAGCCAAGAAAAGGTGGGGGACAGCCTAACTGAAGCTTTCTTT. Amino acids: CASSQEKVGDSLTEAFF.

The table lists this clonotype with a few counts. V is TRBV20-1 and J is TRBJ2-3; 7 nucleotides match TRBD1. Germline CDR1 and CDR2: DFQATT and SNEGSKA (reference sequence). This CDR3 comprises 15 residues. The ends lost 5 bases at V and 4 bases at J; junction bases unmatched: 12. As DNA, the CDR3 is TGCAGTGCTCTGCCCGGCAGGGGGAGCCCAGATACGCAGTATTTT. It specifies CSALPGRGSPDTQYF.

The chain carries TRBV6-1 and TRBJ2-5; 8 bases are a match to TRBD2. Germline V gene lookup returns CDR1 MNHNS and CDR2 SASEGT. After removal of 6 bases from V and 0 bases from J, the junction contained 6 bases not matched to a gene. The CDR3 runs to 15 residues. DNA of the CDR3: TGTGCCAGCAGCTTTAGCGGGGAGTACCAAGAGACCCAGTACTTC. Its protein is CASSFSGEYQETQYF.

This clonotype was detected many times. V is TRBV6-1 and J is TRBJ2-3, with 10 bases matching TRBD1. The CDR3 length is 14 residues. The V and J ends lost 6 bases and 3 bases, in that order; junction bases with no gene match: 3. Germline CDR1 reads MNHNS; CDR2 reads SASEGT. The CDR3 region is CASRPGQGTDTQYF. In nucleotides, the CDR3 is TGTGCCAGCAGGCCGGGACAGGGGACAGATACGCAGTATTTT.

This clonotype was recorded a few times. The rearrangement links TRBV20-1 to TRBJ1-1; unclear D gene. The ends were cut back, 5 bases at V and 7 bases at J, with 11 bases in the middle. CDR1 DFQATT and CDR2 SNEGSKA come from the germline V gene (reference sequence). The CDR3 totals 11 residues. CDR3 DNA: TGCAGTGCTGAACAAGCTGGTGAAGCTTTCTTT. Its translation is CSAEQAGEAFF.

This clonotype was recorded at least ten times. The chain combines TRBV6-6 with TRBJ1-1; D gene unclear. The CDR3 has 11 residues. CDR1 MNHNY and CDR2 SVGAGI come from the germline V gene (reference sequence). V lost 2 bases and J 4 bases, leaving 2 bases between the germline ends. The CDR3 region is CASSYLTEAFF. In nucleotides, the CDR3 is TGTGCCAGCAGTTACCTCACTGAAGCTTTCTTT.

The rearrangement joins TRBV7-9 to TRBJ1-5; D gene uncertain. Germline V lookup: CDR1 SEHNR, CDR2 FQNEAQ (reference sequence). The CDR3 is made up of 13 amino acids. V lost 3 bases and J 7 bases, leaving 10 bases between the germline ends. The CDR3 region is CASSFGSGQPQHF. The DNA of the CDR3 is TGTGCCAGCAGCTTTGGATCGGGGCAGCCCCAGCATTTT. The complete variable domain, with remaining parts taken from reference TRBV7-9 and TRBJ1-5, reads DTGVSQNPRHKITKRGQNVTFRCDPISEHNRLYWYRQTLGQGPEFLTYFQNEAQLEKSRLLSDRFSAERPKGSFSTLEIQRTEQGDSAMYLCASSFGSGQPQHFGDGTRLSIL.

This clonotype was seen repeatedly, ten times or more. The CDR3 loop reads CASSAGTGGKDTEAFF. The CDR3, as DNA: TGTGCCAGCAGTGCCGGGACAGGGGGGAAGGACACTGAAGCTTTCTTT. The V gene is TRBV6-1, the J gene TRBJ1-1; 11 nucleotides match TRBD1. The CDR3 spans 16 residues. Germline V lookup: CDR1 MNHNS, CDR2 SASEGT. V was clipped by 4 bases and J by 3 bases; unmatched bases: 7.

The chain couples TRBV3-1 to TRBJ2-3; D not certain. Germline assignment: CDR1 LGHDT and CDR2 YNNKEL (reference sequence). The CDR3 runs to 14 residues. V was trimmed by 5 bases and J by 0 bases, leaving 9 bases between them. In DNA form, the CDR3 reads TGTGCCAGCAGCGATAGAGCTAGCACAGATACGCAGTATTTT. Protein product: CASSDRASTDTQYF.

This chain connects TRBV19 to TRBJ1-1, with 8 bases that match TRBD1. The CDR3 spans 16 residues. CDR1 and CDR2 from the germline V gene are LNHDA and SQIVND (reference sequence). Trimming cost V 8 bases and J 0 bases; bases outside gene matches: 11. CDR3 region: CASGPPRQGLNTEAFF. The CDR3 region has the DNA TGTGCCAGTGGTCCTCCTAGACAGGGGCTGAACACTGAAGCTTTCTTT.

This clonotype has ten or more counts. The rearrangement links TRBV7-2 to TRBJ2-7; 7 nucleotides agree with TRBD1. CDR3 length: 17 amino acids. Trimming removed 5 bases from V and 4 bases from J; junction bases left unmatched: 17. Germline V gives CDR1 SGHTA, CDR2 FQGNSA. As DNA, the CDR3 is TGTGCCAGCAGCCCTCGTTCATCTGGGACAGCCAATTACGAGCAGTACGTC. Translation: CASSPRSSGTANYEQYV.

J is TRBJ1-1 and V is TRBV2; D uncertain. Looked up from germline, CDR1 is SNHLY and CDR2 is FYNNEI. The CDR3 is 14 amino acids. The ends were cut back, 2 bases at V and 1 base at J, with 8 bases in the middle. The CDR3 sequence is CASSELPGNTEAFF. The CDR3 DNA is TGTGCCAGCAGTGAATTACCGGGGAACACTGAAGCTTTCTTT. Based on the CDR3 plus reference TRBV2 and TRBJ1-1, the full variable domain is EPEVTQTPSHQVTQMGQEVILRCVPISNHLYFYWYRQILGQKVEFLVSFYNNEISEKSEIFDDQFSVERPDGSNFTLKIRSTKLEDSAMYFCASSELPGNTEAFFGQGTRLTVV.